What follows are 8 T cell receptor beta chains derived from one specimen sequenced in a study of T cell repertoires in cytomegalovirus infection. In TCRdb, the reads were re-called with MiXCR into one record per CDR3 protein. In the table there are roughly 700,000 distinct CDR3 sequences, around a third of which are singletons. Their antigens are not known. Sequenced material: cultured PBMCs, taken from culture after CMV antigen stimulation. These receptors originate from a human donor in good health (CMV status not recorded). Some clones in this sample may be carry-over from other donors' samples.

The gene calls are TRBV18 and TRBJ2-1; D perhaps matches TRBD1 (6 bases). The CDR3 loop spans 17 amino acids. With 0 bases removed from V and 0 bases from J, the gap between germline ends came to 12 bases. In germline, CDR1 is KGHSH, CDR2 LQKENI. This CDR3 reads CASSPPQGRSSYNEQFF. CDR3 coding DNA: TGTGCCAGCTCACCACCCCAGGGGCGTAGCTCCTACAATGAGCAGTTCTTC.

This rearrangement joins TRBV20-1 to TRBJ1-2; D might be TRBD1 (5 bases). V lost 3 bases to trimming and J lost 5 bases, with 13 bases between them. CDR1 is DFQATT and CDR2 is SNEGSKA in the germline V gene (reference sequence). The CDR3 totals 13 residues. The CDR3 spells CSARLTPGYGYTF. The CDR3, as DNA: TGCAGTGCTAGGCTCACACCAGGGTATGGCTACACCTTC.

This clonotype has just a few counts. V is TRBV19 and J is TRBJ2-7; 9 nucleotides line up with TRBD2. The CDR3 runs to 14 residues. V gave up 8 bases and J gave up 1 base; unmatched junction bases: 6. Germline CDR1 is LNHDA and CDR2 is SQIVND (reference sequence). CDR3 nucleotides: TGTGCCAGTCAGTGGGGACTAGCTTCCTACGAGCAGTACTTC. Its protein product is CASQWGLASYEQYF.

This clonotype was recorded a few times. The CDR3 DNA reads as TGTGCCAGCAGCCGAGGACGGGATGAGCAGTTCTTC. Translating gives CASSRGRDEQFF. This chain uses TRBV12-3 or TRBV12-4 with TRBJ2-1, with unresolved D. The CDR3 covers 12 residues. V was shortened by 6 bases and J by 8 bases, with 11 bases between the two germline ends.

The CDR3 protein is CASSQDRGSTDTQYF. In DNA, the CDR3 is TGCGCCAGCAGCCAAGATCGAGGTAGCACAGATACGCAGTATTTT. The J gene is TRBJ2-3, the V gene TRBV4-3; D gene unclear. The germline V gene encodes CDR1 LGHNA and CDR2 YSLEER. The V and J ends lost 0 bases and 0 bases respectively, with 7 bases between them. The CDR3 runs 15 residues.

The chain links TRBV7-2 to TRBJ2-5; D is perhaps TRBD1 or TRBD2 (5 bases each). This CDR3 comprises 16 residues. Germline assignment: CDR1 SGHTA and CDR2 FQGNSA. V was trimmed by 0 bases and J by 5 bases, leaving 16 bases between them. The CDR3 reads CASSLAPGRTQETQYF. In DNA form, the CDR3 reads TGTGCCAGCAGCTTAGCCCCGGGACGGACACAGGAGACCCAGTACTTC.

This clonotype has just one count. The chain employs TRBV5-6 and TRBJ1-1, with 7 bases matching TRBD1. J gave up 4 bases and V 4 bases, and 7 bases lay outside the gene matches. Looked up from germline, CDR1 is SGHDT and CDR2 is YYEEEE. The CDR3 is made up of 14 amino acids. Written as DNA, the CDR3 is TGTGCCAGCAGCGGCACGGGACAGAGCACTGAAGCTTTCTTT. This sequence encodes CASSGTGQSTEAFF.

The chain recombines TRBV6-2 or TRBV6-3 with TRBJ2-3; 15 bases align to TRBD2. CDR1 is MNHEY, CDR2 SVGEGT, per germline. The CDR3 is 16 amino acids. V lost 2 bases and J lost 9; bases outside the gene matches: 6. The DNA of the CDR3 is TGTGCCAGCAGTTACCCCGGACTAGCGGGAGGGGGAACGCAGTATTTT. As protein: CASSYPGLAGGGTQYF.